The rows below give T cell receptor beta chains drawn from one sample of a study of blood T cell repertoires in COVID-19. Only in-frame clones appear in the TCRdb table, and some are missing; sequencing was by immunoSEQ multiplex PCR. The repertoire holds nearly 350,000 clones, with around 91% as singletons. The source material was peripheral blood. These receptors were obtained from a woman between 18 and 29 years old who had recovered from COVID-19. Each CDR3 is given with its conserved first and last residue. The order of the fields is clone size, V gene, D gene, J gene, CDR3 DNA, CDR3 protein. The D gene is left open where the match is weak. The size entry is marked missing in some rows and otherwise reads once, few, many or a size class.

clone_size: .
v_call: TRBV6-1
d_call: .
j_call: TRBJ2-2
cdr3_nt: TGTGCCAGCAGTGAATGGCGGCCCCGGCGGGACACCGGGGAGCTGTTTTTT
cdr3_aa: CASSEWRPRRDTGELFF

clone_size: .
v_call: TRBV7-9
d_call: .
j_call: TRBJ1-1
cdr3_nt: TGTGCCAGCAGCTCCCTTGTCTCTGAAGCTTTCTTT
cdr3_aa: CASSSLVSEAFF

clone_size: .
v_call: TRBV5-4
d_call: TRBD1
j_call: TRBJ2-5
cdr3_nt: TGTGCCAGCAGCTCTAAGGACAGGGGGAGCGAGACCCAGTACTTC
cdr3_aa: CASSSKDRGSETQYF

clone_size: .
v_call: TRBV19
d_call: .
j_call: TRBJ2-1
cdr3_nt: TGTGCCACAGCGACCGGGACACAAAAGTACAATGAGCAGTTCTTC
cdr3_aa: CATATGTQKYNEQFF

clone_size: once
v_call: TRBV19
d_call: TRBD2
j_call: TRBJ2-1
cdr3_nt: TGTGCCAGTAGTACTAGCGGGAGTACGTACAATGAGCAGTTCTTC
cdr3_aa: CASSTSGSTYNEQFF

clone_size: .
v_call: TRBV19
d_call: .
j_call: TRBJ2-6
cdr3_nt: TGTGCCAGTTGTCCCGGACAGACCTCTGGGGCCAACGTCCTGACTTTC
cdr3_aa: CASCPGQTSGANVLTF

clone_size: .
v_call: TRBV10-3
d_call: .
j_call: TRBJ2-1
cdr3_nt: TGTGCCATCAGTGAGTCAGGATCGGGACAACAAAGTTACAATGAGCAGTTCTTC
cdr3_aa: CAISESGSGQQSYNEQFF

clone_size: .
v_call: TRBV2
d_call: TRBD2
j_call: TRBJ2-1
cdr3_nt: TGTGCCAGCAGCCAACTAGCGGGAGTCAGTGAGCAGTTCTTC
cdr3_aa: CASSQLAGVSEQFF

clone_size: few
v_call: TRBV5-8
d_call: .
j_call: TRBJ1-2
cdr3_nt: TGTGCCAGCAGCTTGGGCCCAGCGAACTATGGCTACACCTTC
cdr3_aa: CASSLGPANYGYTF

clone_size: .
v_call: TRBV30
d_call: TRBD1
j_call: TRBJ2-1
cdr3_nt: TGTGCCTGGAGTCGAAAGGGGGCTAGCTTCGTCCACAATGAGCAGTTCTTC
cdr3_aa: CAWSRKGASFVHNEQFF

clone_size: .
v_call: TRBV5-4
d_call: .
j_call: TRBJ1-2
cdr3_nt: TGTGCCAGCAGCTTGGCCGGCACAGGTGGTAACTATGGCTACACCTTC
cdr3_aa: CASSLAGTGGNYGYTF

clone_size: .
v_call: TRBV6-2/TRBV6-3
d_call: .
j_call: TRBJ1-2
cdr3_nt: TGTGCCAGCAGCTTACTACCGCCTCATGTCTACACCTTC
cdr3_aa: CASSLLPPHVYTF

clone_size: .
v_call: TRBV19
d_call: .
j_call: TRBJ1-2
cdr3_nt: TGTGCCAGTTCCAGCCAAGGGGTCGCTGGCTACACCTTC
cdr3_aa: CASSSQGVAGYTF

clone_size: .
v_call: TRBV24-1
d_call: .
j_call: TRBJ2-1
cdr3_nt: TGTGCCACCAGTGTCGGCGGGTCCTACAATGAGCAGTTCTTC
cdr3_aa: CATSVGGSYNEQFF

clone_size: .
v_call: TRBV4-1
d_call: .
j_call: TRBJ1-2
cdr3_nt: TGCGCCAGCAGCCAAGGTTCGGGGGGCTATGGCTACACCTTC
cdr3_aa: CASSQGSGGYGYTF

clone_size: .
v_call: TRBV28
d_call: .
j_call: TRBJ1-4
cdr3_nt: TGTGCCAGCAGTCCCGCCCCGGGACTGAGCCATGAAAAACTGTTTTTT
cdr3_aa: CASSPAPGLSHEKLFF

clone_size: .
v_call: TRBV6-2/TRBV6-3
d_call: TRBD2
j_call: TRBJ2-1
cdr3_nt: TGTGCCAGCAGTTATACTAGCGGGAGGGTTTACAATGAGCAGTTCTTC
cdr3_aa: CASSYTSGRVYNEQFF

clone_size: .
v_call: TRBV9
d_call: TRBD1
j_call: TRBJ1-1
cdr3_nt: TGTGCCAGCAGCTCACGACAGGGGGAAAACACTGAAGCTTTCTTT
cdr3_aa: CASSSRQGENTEAFF

clone_size: .
v_call: TRBV29-1
d_call: TRBD1
j_call: TRBJ1-2
cdr3_nt: TGCAGCGTTGAAATGTGGGACAGGGGGCGAGGCTACACCTTC
cdr3_aa: CSVEMWDRGRGYTF

clone_size: .
v_call: TRBV10-3
d_call: TRBD1
j_call: TRBJ1-5
cdr3_nt: TGTGCCTCCAAGACCGGACAGGGCGGCCGGGATCAGCCCCAGCATTTT
cdr3_aa: CASKTGQGGRDQPQHF

clone_size: .
v_call: TRBV25-1
d_call: .
j_call: TRBJ2-1
cdr3_nt: TGTGCAGCCGGACAGCTGTACAATGAGCAGTTCTTC
cdr3_aa: CAAGQLYNEQFF

clone_size: .
v_call: TRBV6-4
d_call: TRBD2
j_call: TRBJ2-1
cdr3_nt: TGTGCCAGCATAGCGGGTAACGAAAGCTCCTACAATGAGCAGTTCTTC
cdr3_aa: CASIAGNESSYNEQFF

clone_size: .
v_call: TRBV5-1
d_call: .
j_call: TRBJ1-1
cdr3_nt: TGCGCCAGCAGCTTGGGTTTCGGGGACACTGAAGCTTTCTTT
cdr3_aa: CASSLGFGDTEAFF

clone_size: once
v_call: TRBV11-2
d_call: TRBD2
j_call: TRBJ2-5
cdr3_nt: TGTGCCAGCAGCCGACGACTAGCGGGAGTCGAGACCCAGTACTTC
cdr3_aa: CASSRRLAGVETQYF

clone_size: .
v_call: TRBV10-3
d_call: TRBD2
j_call: TRBJ2-3
cdr3_nt: TGTGCCATCAGGGATGGACTAGCAGCTAGCACAGATACGCAGTATTTT
cdr3_aa: CAIRDGLAASTDTQYF

clone_size: .
v_call: TRBV6-2/TRBV6-3
d_call: TRBD1
j_call: TRBJ2-6
cdr3_nt: TGTGCCAGCAGTTACCAAACTGGACAGGGGGGCTCTGGGGCCAACGTCCTGACTTTC
cdr3_aa: CASSYQTGQGGSGANVLTF

clone_size: .
v_call: TRBV14
d_call: .
j_call: TRBJ1-1
cdr3_nt: TGTGCCAGCAGCCATGGGGAGTACACTGAAGCTTTCTTT
cdr3_aa: CASSHGEYTEAFF

clone_size: .
v_call: TRBV29-1
d_call: .
j_call: TRBJ1-5
cdr3_nt: TGCAGCGTTGGAGTAGCCGGTCAGCCCCAGCATTTT
cdr3_aa: CSVGVAGQPQHF

clone_size: .
v_call: TRBV30
d_call: TRBD1
j_call: TRBJ1-5
cdr3_nt: TGTGCCTGGGATGGTGGACAGGCGAGCAATCAGCCCCAGCATTTT
cdr3_aa: CAWDGGQASNQPQHF

clone_size: .
v_call: TRBV6-2/TRBV6-3
d_call: TRBD2
j_call: TRBJ2-1
cdr3_nt: TGTGCCAGCAGTTACCAAAGCGGGAGTACCAATGAGCAGTTCTTC
cdr3_aa: CASSYQSGSTNEQFF

clone_size: .
v_call: TRBV6-2/TRBV6-3
d_call: .
j_call: TRBJ1-1
cdr3_nt: TGTGCCAGCAGCCGCCGGGGTCCCACTGAAGCTTTCTTT
cdr3_aa: CASSRRGPTEAFF

clone_size: .
v_call: TRBV6-2/TRBV6-3
d_call: .
j_call: TRBJ1-5
cdr3_nt: TGTGCCAGCAGTCGCGGCACTAGCAATCAGCCCCAGCATTTT
cdr3_aa: CASSRGTSNQPQHF

clone_size: .
v_call: TRBV5-4
d_call: TRBD2
j_call: TRBJ2-1
cdr3_nt: TGTGCCAGCATCGCCACAAACAGCGGGAGGGCCGGTGAGCAGTTCTTC
cdr3_aa: CASIATNSGRAGEQFF

clone_size: .
v_call: TRBV5-1
d_call: .
j_call: TRBJ1-3
cdr3_nt: TGCGCCAGCAGCTTGGATAGCTCTGGAAACACCATATATTTT
cdr3_aa: CASSLDSSGNTIYF

clone_size: .
v_call: TRBV19
d_call: TRBD2
j_call: TRBJ2-2
cdr3_nt: TGTGCCAGTAGTATCGGGACTAGCGGGTTCACCGGGGAGCTGTTTTTT
cdr3_aa: CASSIGTSGFTGELFF

clone_size: .
v_call: TRBV4-3
d_call: .
j_call: TRBJ2-2
cdr3_nt: TGCGCCAGCAGCCAAGATGGGGTGGGGGCGGCGAACACCGGGGAGCTGTTTTTT
cdr3_aa: CASSQDGVGAANTGELFF

clone_size: .
v_call: TRBV6-5
d_call: .
j_call: TRBJ2-1
cdr3_nt: TGTGCCAGCAGGGAGGGGAATGAGCAGTTCTTC
cdr3_aa: CASREGNEQFF

clone_size: .
v_call: TRBV19
d_call: TRBD1
j_call: TRBJ2-5
cdr3_nt: TGTGCCAGTAGTACCCGGGACAGCCAAGAGACCCAGTACTTC
cdr3_aa: CASSTRDSQETQYF

clone_size: .
v_call: TRBV5-6
d_call: .
j_call: TRBJ2-1
cdr3_nt: TGTGCCAGCACCTCATGGGGGCGGCTCCGCTCCTACAATGAGCAGTTCTTC
cdr3_aa: CASTSWGRLRSYNEQFF

clone_size: .
v_call: TRBV5-1
d_call: TRBD1
j_call: TRBJ1-2
cdr3_nt: TGCGCCAGCAACCTAGGGGACAGGGCTAACTATGGCTACACCTTC
cdr3_aa: CASNLGDRANYGYTF

clone_size: .
v_call: TRBV18
d_call: .
j_call: TRBJ1-1
cdr3_nt: TGTGCCAGCTCACCACAGACAGGTGCCACTGAAGCTTTCTTT
cdr3_aa: CASSPQTGATEAFF

clone_size: few
v_call: TRBV24-1
d_call: TRBD1
j_call: TRBJ2-5
cdr3_nt: TGTGCCACCAGTGACCCGGGACAGCAAGAGACCCAGTACTTC
cdr3_aa: CATSDPGQQETQYF

clone_size: .
v_call: TRBV6-5
d_call: .
j_call: TRBJ2-3
cdr3_nt: TGTGCCAGCGCGGGTACCAACGGGGCAGATACGCAGTATTTT
cdr3_aa: CASAGTNGADTQYF

clone_size: once
v_call: TRBV24-1
d_call: .
j_call: TRBJ2-6
cdr3_nt: TGTGCCACCAGTGATACGGGGTTAGGGGCCAACGTCCTGACTTTC
cdr3_aa: CATSDTGLGANVLTF